This record concerns one TCR beta chain sequence. It lacks a known antigen. No much larger clone exists at a distance of one base, and base qualities are not known. Healthy HIV-negative adults with no recently reported acute infections or vaccinations were included as donors. Every donor was a Caucasian adult living in Nashville, Tennessee, USA. CD4+ T cells were enriched by magnetic negative selection; naive cells were then positively selected on CD45RA, and the negative fraction formed the memory subset. Blood was obtained by leukapheresis, after which PBMCs were separated by Ficoll-Histopaque density gradient centrifugation and cryopreserved in liquid nitrogen vapor phase. Analytical flow cytometry was used to check the purity and quantity of every magnetically sorted T cell population. Genomic DNA was isolated from each sorted fraction and quantified by UV absorbance on a Nanodrop 2000c. This sample was included in a study of shared clonotypes between healthy human individuals (dated by TCRdb to 2018 to 2020). Some background on the complete study: A few men and two women, aged 18 to 49 years, made up the cohort. For each donor, CD4 naive and CD4 memory were each run on three plates, CD8 naive on two plates, and CD8 memory on one plate. The study deeply sequenced blood TCR repertoires of roughly five healthy adults to estimate repertoire size and the extent of clonotype sharing between individuals. Different laboratories and diverse techniques were used to prepare libraries and sequence TCR repertoires, to increase sequencing depth and limit assay-specific biases. Leukapheresis yielded between about 0.8 and 8.9 billion PBMCs per donor. Summary of the overall study and its limitations: Pairwise subsampling led to the expectation that sequencing depth would affect the degree of clonotype sharing among donors. Because the study included only a small number of donors, the genetic and exposure-history diversity represented was limited. Compared with non-shared clonotypes, clonotypes shared by all four sorted-subset donors had higher generation probabilities. Estimated clonotype richness was generally larger for naive than for memory subsets. About 5% of naive CD4, 3.5% of naive CD8, approximately 2.2% of memory CD4, and 0.4% of memory CD8 clonotypes were shared across four donors. Only blood was sampled, and tissue TCR repertoires likely differ from those in blood. Incomplete sequencing was indicated by rarefaction of sorted-subset datasets, despite the large sequencing depth.

TCR CDR3 regions were amplified from genomic DNA by multiplex PCR using the deep immunoSEQ assay. Extracted genomic DNA from each cell subset was distributed evenly across all wells of several immunoSEQ 96-well plates, and each plate was treated as a replicate. Each replicate PCR for sorted subsets received about 210 ng genomic DNA, equal to about 29,000 T cell genomes. The purified libraries were quantified using a Qubit 3.0 fluorometer, sized with a Bioanalyzer 2100, and then quantified again using the KAPA Library Quantification kit. A separate single-read 150-cycle Illumina NextSeq 550 flow cell was used to sequence each immunoSEQ 96-well plate. On the authors' methods: Because the immunoSEQ output held only junctional sequences and lacked quality scores, the filtering could not match the filtering applied to full-length reads. To assign V/J genes and CDR3, sequences were annotated against IMGT germline references using PyIR, a Python wrapper for IgBLAST v1.9. Reads were filtered out if the reads had weak V/J assignments (E-value above 1e-6), no CDR3, stop codons, out-of-frame junctions, or ambiguous translated residues. A V3J clonotype was defined by an identical inferred V gene, J gene, and CDR3 amino acid sequence. To compute the percentage overlap between repertoires, the number of shared unique clonotypes was divided by the size of the smaller repertoire. Richness of each repertoire was evaluated using RTK rarefaction, the Chao1 estimator, and Recon v2.1 estimates of unobserved clonotypes. OLGA was used to compute generation probabilities for all TCRbeta clonotypes that the gDNA method yielded from four donors. The clones in this table, taken by TCRdb from immuneACCESS, are in-frame only. Not every clone is retained; where verified, under half of the shortfall comes from an unresolved V gene, and the cause of the rest is unknown. The V and J calls and clone size were taken over from that table, and D and trimming were inferred from the DNA. Recorded for this sample are more than 2,000,000 clones; over 85% of them occurred a single time. The top ten clones comprise more than 0.12% of the sample.

In the germline V gene (reference sequence), CDR1 corresponds to LNHDA and CDR2 to SQIVND. The germline V and J ends show losses of 5 bases and 6 bases respectively, and no gene match explains 6 bases of the junction. From the cysteine up to the phenylalanine, the CDR3 has a length of 13 residues. Just the 39-base CDR3 DNA is kept, in frame starting at base 1. This chain is built from TRBV19 and TRBJ2-7; 8 junctional bases match TRBD1. The TCR sequence derives from a man aged 18 to 35 in good health. Input material: naive CD4+ T cells sorted from blood. Read against the paper, the sample's cell subset or site label means: CD45RA+ positively selected. The DNA reads as follows: TGTGCCAGTAGTGTGAACAGGGGGGCCGAGCAGTACTTC. This sequence encodes CASSVNRGAEQYF.